Sequencing of this T cell receptor beta chain was carried out in a study of OX40 agonist ivuxolimab in advanced cancers. About the study: In this trial design, patients received ivuxolimab intravenously at 0.01 to 10 mg/kg every 2 weeks. Each dose-escalation patient presented with hepatocellular carcinoma, melanoma, renal cell or head and neck cancer.

As for this clone: The antigen is undetermined.

Germline CDR1 MNHEY, CDR2 SVGAGI. V gave up 2 bases and J gave up 4 bases, with 11 bases separating them. The CDR3 is 14 amino acids. The protocol was immunoSEQ multiplex PCR, while the TCRdb copy is restricted to in-frame clones and leaves out a portion. The sample has roughly 80,000 clones; 75% to 90% are singletons. Study observations and caveats: Patients with a partial response at 0.1-3.0 mg/kg had among the lowest clonal expansion.

The receptor's source is an adult with an advanced solid tumor such as melanoma, head and neck, liver or kidney cancer. This material consisted of CD4+ or CD8+ T cells sorted from blood, taken in a trial of the OX40 agonist ivuxolimab. The chain links TRBV6-5 to TRBJ1-2; possibly TRBD1 for D (6 bases). The CDR3: CASSYGTGPYGYTF. The CDR3 DNA reads TGTGCCAGCAGTTACGGTACAGGGCCCTATGGCTACACCTTC.